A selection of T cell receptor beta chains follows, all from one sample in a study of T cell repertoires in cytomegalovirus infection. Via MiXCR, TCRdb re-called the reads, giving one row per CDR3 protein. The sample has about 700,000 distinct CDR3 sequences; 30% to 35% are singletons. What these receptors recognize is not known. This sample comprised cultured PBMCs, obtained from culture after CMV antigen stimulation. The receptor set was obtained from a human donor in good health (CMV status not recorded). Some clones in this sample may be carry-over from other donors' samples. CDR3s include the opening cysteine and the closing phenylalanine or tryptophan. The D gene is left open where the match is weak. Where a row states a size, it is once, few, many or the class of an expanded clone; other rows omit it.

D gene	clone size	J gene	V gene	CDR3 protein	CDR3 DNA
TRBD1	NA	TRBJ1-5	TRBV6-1	CASRRDRGGDQPQHF	TGTGCCAGCAGAAGGGACAGGGGGGGAGATCAGCCCCAGCATTTT
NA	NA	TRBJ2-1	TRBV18	CASSPPTGSSYNEQFF	TGTGCCAGCTCACCACCGACCGGATCCTCCTACAATGAGCAGTTCTTC
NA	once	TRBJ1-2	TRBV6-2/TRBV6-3	CASSYSIGGYTF	TGTGCCAGCAGTTACTCGATAGGCGGCTACACCTTC
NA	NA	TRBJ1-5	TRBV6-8	CASTDPGADNQPQHF	TGTGCCAGCACAGACCCGGGGGCGGACAATCAGCCCCAGCATTTT
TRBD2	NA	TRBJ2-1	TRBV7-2	CASSASGGGYNEQFF	TGTGCCAGCAGCGCCAGTGGCGGGGGCTACAATGAGCAGTTCTTC
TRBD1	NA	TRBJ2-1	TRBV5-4	CASSRPGTGGNEQFF	TGTGCCAGCAGCCGTCCCGGGACAGGGGGCAATGAGCAGTTCTTC
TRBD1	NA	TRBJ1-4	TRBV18	CASSPGTANEKLFF	TGTGCCAGCTCACCTGGGACAGCTAATGAAAAACTGTTTTTT
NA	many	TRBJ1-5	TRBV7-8	CASSLVRGAGYSNQPQHF	TGTGCCAGCAGCTTAGTCAGGGGCGCCGGATATAGCAATCAGCCCCAGCATTTT
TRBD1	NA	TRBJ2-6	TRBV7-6	CASSLTGIYSGANVLTF	TGTGCCAGCAGCTTGACAGGGATCTACTCTGGGGCCAACGTCCTGACTTTC
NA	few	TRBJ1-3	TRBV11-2	CASSSLSQGGGGPGNTIYF	TGTGCCAGCAGCTCGTTATCTCAAGGAGGGGGGGGCCCTGGAAACACCATATATTTT
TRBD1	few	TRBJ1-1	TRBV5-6	CASSPTGVATEAFF	TGTGCCAGCAGCCCGACAGGGGTAGCCACTGAAGCTTTCTTT
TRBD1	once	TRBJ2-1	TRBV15	CATRGDSSNEQFF	TGTGCCACCAGGGGGGACAGCAGCAATGAGCAGTTCTTC
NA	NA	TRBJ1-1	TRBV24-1	CATSDLKGMNTEAFF	TGTGCCACCAGTGATTTGAAGGGCATGAACACTGAAGCTTTCTTT
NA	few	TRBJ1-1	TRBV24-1	CATRSNTEAFF	TGTGCCACCAGATCGAACACTGAAGCTTTCTTT
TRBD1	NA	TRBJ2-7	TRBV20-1	CSARHTLTLYPGQGHEQYF	TGCAGTGCTAGGCACACCCTTACGCTATACCCGGGACAGGGCCACGAGCAGTACTTC
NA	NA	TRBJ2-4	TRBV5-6	CASSLRYRTAKLAKNIQYF	TGTGCCAGCAGCTTGCGATATAGGACCGCAAAACTAGCCAAAAACATTCAGTACTTC
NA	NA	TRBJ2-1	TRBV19	CASSRGAIWNEQFF	TGTGCCAGTAGTAGGGGGGCTATTTGGAATGAGCAGTTCTTC
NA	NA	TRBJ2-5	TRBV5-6	CASSPHLGGIQETQYF	TGTGCCAGCAGCCCTCACTTAGGGGGGATTCAAGAGACCCAGTACTTC
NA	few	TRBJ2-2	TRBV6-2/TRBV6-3	CASSPRGLAPNTGELFF	TGTGCCAGCAGTCCCAGGGGACTGGCCCCGAACACCGGGGAGCTGTTTTTT
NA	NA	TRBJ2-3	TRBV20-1	CSAPTGYTDTQYF	TGCAGTGCCCCGACAGGATACACAGATACGCAGTATTTT
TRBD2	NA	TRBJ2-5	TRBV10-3	CAISAPGTTQETQYF	TGTGCCATCAGTGCGCCCGGGACTACTCAAGAGACCCAGTACTTC
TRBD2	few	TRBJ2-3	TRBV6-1	CASSDRSGTSVTDTQYF	TGTGCCAGCAGTGACCGATCCGGGACTAGCGTCACAGATACGCAGTATTTT
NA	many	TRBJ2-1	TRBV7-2	CASSYSYNEQFF	TGTGCCAGCAGTTACAGCTACAATGAGCAGTTCTTC
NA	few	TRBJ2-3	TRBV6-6	CASSYTGADPNTDTQYF	TGTGCCAGCAGTTACACCGGAGCGGACCCCAACACAGATACGCAGTATTTT
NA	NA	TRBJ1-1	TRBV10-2	CASSEGGQTEAFF	TGCGCCAGCAGTGAGGGTGGTCAGACTGAAGCTTTCTTT
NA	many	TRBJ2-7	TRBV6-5	CASSYLAGSYEQYF	TGTGCCAGCAGTTACTTGGCCGGGTCCTACGAGCAGTACTTC
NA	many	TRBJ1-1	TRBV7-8	CASSSRGRNTEAFF	TGTGCCAGCAGTTCCCGGGGCCGAAACACTGAAGCTTTCTTT
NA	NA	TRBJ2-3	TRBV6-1	CASSRASGYTDTQYF	TGTGCCAGCAGTAGGGCTTCAGGATACACAGATACGCAGTATTTT
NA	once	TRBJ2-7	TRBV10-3	CAISESRGADLKQYF	TGTGCCATCAGTGAGTCGAGGGGGGCCGACCTGAAGCAGTACTTC
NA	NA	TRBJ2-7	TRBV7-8	CASSHSPETGEQYF	TGTGCCAGCAGCCACAGCCCTGAGACCGGCGAGCAGTACTTC
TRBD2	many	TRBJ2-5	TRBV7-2	CASSGSGGAQETQYF	TGTGCCAGCAGCGGTAGCGGGGGGGCACAAGAGACCCAGTACTTC
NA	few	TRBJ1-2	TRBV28	CASSEGYYGYTF	TGTGCCAGCAGTGAAGGGTACTATGGCTACACCTTC
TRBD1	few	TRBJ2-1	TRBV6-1	CASRGQSYNEQFF	TGTGCCAGCAGGGGACAGAGTTACAATGAGCAGTTCTTC
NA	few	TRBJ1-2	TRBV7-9	CASSLAARTYGYTF	TGTGCCAGCAGCTTAGCGGCAAGGACGTATGGCTACACCTTC